This TCR beta chain was identified in a study of cytomegalovirus exposure and HLA in healthy donors (dated by TCRdb to 2015 to 2018). Study-wide context: An earlier analysis of approximately 600 of the donors reported 276 Gb of sequence data and 117 million unique TCR beta sequences from 150 million to 200 million T cells. Every repertoire in the discovery cohort had been generated on one and the same sequencing platform. An earlier analysis of about 620 of the donors applied high-throughput TCR beta sequencing to assess whether each TCR beta V gene segment acted as functional or pseudogenic. Roughly 5 DR-DQ haplotypes were handled as single units for association and clustering, since linkage in the cohort was strong. HLA typing included class I and class II loci at four-digit resolution. Using immunosequencing, the study profiled T cell repertoires from some 670 subjects and related those repertoires to cytomegalovirus serostatus. In a later genetic analysis, genome-wide SNP genotypes for about 55% of the roughly 700 donors were used, and that subset was treated as a discovery cohort. In the later analysis, no new phenotypic data were used to find candidate immune exposures; instead, reliance was placed on TCR beta sequences and their occurrence across donors. On average, around 230,000 unique TCR beta nucleotide sequences were sequenced per donor among 350 to 400 genotyped donors of the cohort, with roughly 18% of those sequences being non-productive. Roughly 300 gigabases of sequencing data and 70 million to 85 million unique TCR sequences were included in an early release covering about 620 HLA-typed donors. Donor age, sex, ethnicity and CMV serostatus were compiled alongside the repertoire data. High-throughput TCR immunosequencing, statistical association of individual TCRs with disease status, and machine learning were combined to predict cytomegalovirus infection status. In a later analysis, previously published TCR beta repertoires from fewer than 750 donors were re-analyzed and high-resolution HLA genotyping was added so that TCR occurrence patterns could be studied. Among the approximately 400 genotyped donors, under 90% belonged to the genetic ancestry cluster associated with self-reported Caucasian donors. The study aimed to test whether cataloging public T cell receptors could reveal signatures of past pathogen exposure. The number of typed donors differed by locus: 629-630 for A, B, C, DRB1 and DQB1; 500 to 550 for DQA1; around 580 for DPA1; and around 490 for DPB1. Besides the first cohort of approximately 670 subjects, a separate validation cohort made up of over 100 different subjects was used. The paper as a whole reports these results and caveats: According to a later analysis, parvovirus B19, influenza, CMV and Epstein-Barr virus appeared linked to several top co-occurrence clusters. The presence/absence analyses assumed that sequencing depth was roughly uniform across donors, and that assumption may not be true. Cytomegalovirus status was reported to be diagnosed by the classifier with high specificity and sensitivity in both the original and validation cohorts. According to a later analysis, most CMV-associated TCR beta chains appeared to be HLA-restricted, and the HLA associations seemed to be driven largely by CMV exposure. Assigning TCR associations to individual alleles was difficult when HLA alleles, especially DR and DQ, strongly co-occurred. A cluster of highly shared sequence variants was judged likely to be a technical artifact of the sequencing pipeline. A later genetic analysis associated a missense DCLRE1C variant with V-gene and J-gene trimming of TCR beta chains, and an independent cohort replicated the association. Across donors, most TCR sequences were observed very rarely, whereas some public TCRs were present in many individuals. Compared with equally common non-associated chains, HLA-associated TCR beta chains in a later analysis were more clonally expanded and had lower generation probabilities. The cohort was sequenced for TCR beta chains only, and without alpha or paired-chain data the features that could be detected were limited. Some IMGT-functional V segments, including TRBV6-2 and TRBV6-3, could not be told apart with the 87-base-pair reads, so those segments were excluded. In a later analysis, the rate of TCR association differed among HLA loci, with DRB1 alleles having the most associated TCRs and HLA-C alleles having the fewest. Three of the identified cytomegalovirus-associated TCR beta chains were confirmed in vitro to be specific for cytomegalovirus antigens. Compared with the 666-donor mean, donors in an Asian-associated ancestry cluster had fewer N-insertions in productive TCRs, according to a later genetic analysis. Because HLA typing was missing for some donors at each locus, association tests included only the typed subset. In a later analysis, about 16,000 TCR beta sequences were associated with specific HLA alleles at a false discovery rate of 0.05. Correlated functional status among segregating V segments might be attributable to linkage disequilibrium, but an unknown experimental factor could not be ruled out. CMV serostatus was the only immune exposure information available for the cohort. The study gave a list of about 150 TCR beta chains associated with cytomegalovirus. It was suggested by the authors that the approach could potentially be generalized to other disease states and immunological phenotypes. A further reported finding was that TCR beta sequences accurately predicted the HLA-A and HLA-B alleles for most subjects in the first cohort. In an earlier analysis of roughly 560 of the donors, most TCR beta V segments were observed in productive rearrangements about 87% or about 30% of the time, broadly matching IMGT annotations. Because counts were too low, 15 to 20 rarely observed V segments, including chromosome 9 orphons, were excluded from the earlier analysis of some 590 of the donors.

The cohort was made up of around 720 healthy bone marrow donors. At the time of sampling, every cohort member was nominally healthy, though immune exposures that went unrecorded were likely present. CMV serostatus was recorded as positive for some 300 and negative for about 55% of the roughly 670 cohort members, whereas no CMV serostatus was recorded for the donor in question. A peripheral blood sample was collected from each donor, and TCR beta sequencing was performed on peripheral blood mononuclear cells. The Qiagen DNeasy Blood Extraction Kit was used to extract genomic DNA from the blood cell samples. A note on this clone: Its antigen is unknown. Base qualities are not provided; no much larger clone lies one nucleotide away.

Library construction relied on the immunoSEQ multiplex PCR assay. The multiplex PCR relied on a mix of 60 forward primers for TCR Vbeta segments and 13 reverse primers for TCR Jbeta segments. A multiplex PCR assay on genomic DNA amplified the CDR3 region of rearranged TCR beta genes. The amplified TCR beta libraries were sequenced on the Illumina HiSeq System as 87-base-pair reads. Turning to the authors' computational methods: A later analysis tallied some 79 million unique TCR beta chains across the 666 repertoires, and 10 million to 11 million of those chains were shared by two or more donors. A nearest-neighbor algorithm error-corrected the raw reads and collapsed the reads into unique sequences, merging closely related sequences to remove PCR and sequencing errors. CDR3 sequences were aligned to IMGT reference sequences to assign V, D and J gene segments. For a sequence to be retained, at least a six-nucleotide match to both a V gene segment and a J gene segment was required. A rearrangement counted as productive if the CDR3 had no stop codons and remained in frame with V and J, and every other rearrangement counted as non-productive. CDR3 was defined according to IMGT convention as the region running from the second conserved V-encoded cysteine to the conserved J-encoded phenylalanine. Sequences without an unambiguous match to a single V gene segment were excluded from the earlier analysis of about 600 of the donors. In an earlier analysis of a few hundred of the donors, V segments were called functional above 56.7% productive rearrangements and were called segregating when the between-donor standard deviation exceeded 5%. A statistical classification framework was built for diagnosing cytomegalovirus status from the catalog of TCR beta chain sequences. A later analysis assigned V and J genes by comparing TCR nucleotide sequences with IMGT/GENE-DB human TR gene sequences. A later analysis assigned CDR3 sequences and most-parsimonious VDJ recombination scenarios with the TCRdist pipeline. In a later analysis, every TCR beta chain was defined by the combination of its CDR3 amino acid sequence and its V-gene family, and reads without a unique V-gene family were dropped. As a way to deal with suspected cross-contamination and a sequencing artifact, a later analysis dropped 450 to 700 nucleotide sequences that were highly shared and had low generation probability. In a later analysis, a clonal expansion index was calculated for each public chain from normalized within-repertoire ranks of inferred template counts. In a later analysis, generation probabilities were computed using a VDJ recombination model fitted to out-of-frame rearrangements, and the results were checked against IGoR. A later analysis scored TCR-TCR, TCR-HLA and TCR-CMV co-occurrence with hypergeometric tests, applying a repertoire-size bias correction to TCR pairs. To estimate false discovery rates, a later analysis permuted the HLA or CMV assignments 20 times. A later analysis grouped co-occurring TCRs with DBSCAN, adding TCRdist sequence similarity when clustering within HLA-allele-positive subsets. Repertoires with fewer than 30,000 or more than 120,000 public chains were left out of co-occurrence clustering, as were a few repertoires with anomalous nucleotide sharing. TCRdb holds this immuneACCESS table with in-frame rearrangements only. Some clones are missing; in checked studies, unresolved V genes explain under half, and the rest has no known cause. V, J and clone size are taken as reported in that table, and D and trimming were inferred from the DNA itself. The sample table holds approximately 89,000 clones, of which over 65% were seen once. Of the sample, 10% is held by the ten largest clones.

Trimming removed 1 base from V and 7 bases from J; the gene matches leave 6 bases unexplained. CDR1 SGHNT and CDR2 YENEEA are derived from the germline V gene. From the cysteine up to the phenylalanine, the CDR3 has a length of 15 residues. Of the read, only the CDR3 DNA is kept; its 45 bases are in frame from base 1. Sequencing was carried out using PBMCs. This clonotype was sampled from a human donor in good health. The rearrangement combines TRBV11-3 with TRBJ2-1; 8 bases in the junction line up with TRBD2. DNA sequence: TGTGCCAGCAGCTTAGCAACGGGAGGGTCTAATGAGCAGTTCTTC. This gives the protein CASSLATGGSNEQFF. Extended through the reference TRBV11-3 and TRBJ2-1 proteins, this CDR3 yields the full variable domain: EAGVVQSPRYKIIEKKQPVAFWCNPISGHNTLYWYLQNLGQGPELLIRYENEEAVDDSQLPKDRFSAERLKGVDSTLKIQPAELGDSAVYLCASSLATGGSNEQFFGPGTRLTVL.